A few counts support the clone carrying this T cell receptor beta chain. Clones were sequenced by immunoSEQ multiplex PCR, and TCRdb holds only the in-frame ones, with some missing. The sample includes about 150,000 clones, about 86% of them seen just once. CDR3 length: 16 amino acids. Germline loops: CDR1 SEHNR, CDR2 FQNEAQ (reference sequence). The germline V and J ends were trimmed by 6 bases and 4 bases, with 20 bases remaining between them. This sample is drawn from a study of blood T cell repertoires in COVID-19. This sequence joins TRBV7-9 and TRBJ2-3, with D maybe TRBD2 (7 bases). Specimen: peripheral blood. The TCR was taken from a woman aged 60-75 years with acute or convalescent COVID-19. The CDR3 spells CASSAPGGGGPDTQYF. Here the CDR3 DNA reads TGTGCCAGCAGTGCGCCGGGGGGCGGTGGACCAGATACGCAGTATTTT. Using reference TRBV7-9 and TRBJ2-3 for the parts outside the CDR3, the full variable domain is DTGVSQNPRHKITKRGQNVTFRCDPISEHNRLYWYRQTLGQGPEFLTYFQNEAQLEKSRLLSDRFSAERPKGSFSTLEIQRTEQGDSAMYLCASSAPGGGGPDTQYFGPGTRLTVL.